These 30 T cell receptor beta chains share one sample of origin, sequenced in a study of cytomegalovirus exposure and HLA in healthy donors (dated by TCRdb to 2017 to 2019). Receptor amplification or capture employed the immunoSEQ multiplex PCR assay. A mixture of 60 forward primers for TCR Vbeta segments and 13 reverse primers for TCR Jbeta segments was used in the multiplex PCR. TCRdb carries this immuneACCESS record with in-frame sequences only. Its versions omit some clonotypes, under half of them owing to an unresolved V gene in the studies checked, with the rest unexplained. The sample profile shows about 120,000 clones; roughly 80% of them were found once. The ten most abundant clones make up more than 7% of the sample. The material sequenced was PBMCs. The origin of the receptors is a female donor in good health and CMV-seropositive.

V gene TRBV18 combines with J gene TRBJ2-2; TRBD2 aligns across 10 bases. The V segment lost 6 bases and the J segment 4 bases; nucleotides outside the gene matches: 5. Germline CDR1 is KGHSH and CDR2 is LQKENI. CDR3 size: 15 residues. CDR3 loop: CASSLSGGATGELFF. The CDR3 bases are TGTGCCAGCTCCCTAAGCGGGGGGGCCACCGGGGAGCTGTTTTTT. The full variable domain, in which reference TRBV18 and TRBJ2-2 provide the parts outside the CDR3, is NAGVMQNPRHLVRRRGQEARLRCSPMKGHSHVYWYRQLPEEGLKFMVYLQKENIIDESGMPKERFSAEFPKEGPSILRIQQVVRGDSAAYFCASSLSGGATGELFFGEGSRLTVL.

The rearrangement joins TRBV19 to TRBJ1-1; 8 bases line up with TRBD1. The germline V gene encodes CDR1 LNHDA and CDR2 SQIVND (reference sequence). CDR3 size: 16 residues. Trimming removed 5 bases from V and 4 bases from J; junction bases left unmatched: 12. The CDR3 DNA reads TGTGCCAGTAGTGAGTGGACAGGGTTAATGAGCACTGAAGCTTTCTTT. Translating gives CASSEWTGLMSTEAFF.

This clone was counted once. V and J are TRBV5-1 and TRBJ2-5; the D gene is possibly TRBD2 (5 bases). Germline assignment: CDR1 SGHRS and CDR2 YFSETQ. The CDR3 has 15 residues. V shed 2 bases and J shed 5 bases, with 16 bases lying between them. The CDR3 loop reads CASSFSRSSGETQYF. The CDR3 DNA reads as TGCGCCAGCAGCTTTAGTAGGTCGTCGGGGGAGACCCAGTACTTC.

The CDR3 nucleotides read TGTGCCAGCTCCTACCGACCTGGGACAGCAACCGGGGAGCTGTTTTTT. Its translation: CASSYRPGTATGELFF. The gene calls are TRBV18 and TRBJ2-2; 7 bases are a match to TRBD1. Trimming cost V 6 bases and J 5 bases; bases outside gene matches: 12. Germline CDR1 is KGHSH and CDR2 is LQKENI. The CDR3 covers 16 residues.

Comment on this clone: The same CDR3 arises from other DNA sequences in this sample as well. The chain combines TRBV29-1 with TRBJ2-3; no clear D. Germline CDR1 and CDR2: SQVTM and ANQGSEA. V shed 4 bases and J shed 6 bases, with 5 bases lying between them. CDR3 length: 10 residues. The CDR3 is CSVVRDTQYF. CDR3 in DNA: TGCAGCGTTGTACGGGATACGCAGTATTTT.

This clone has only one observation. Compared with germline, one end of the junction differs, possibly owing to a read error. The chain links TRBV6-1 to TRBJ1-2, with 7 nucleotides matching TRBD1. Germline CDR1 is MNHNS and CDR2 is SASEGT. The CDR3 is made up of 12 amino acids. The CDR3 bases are TGTGCCAGCAGGGGACAGTCGGATGGCTTCACCTTC. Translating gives CASRGQSDGFTF.

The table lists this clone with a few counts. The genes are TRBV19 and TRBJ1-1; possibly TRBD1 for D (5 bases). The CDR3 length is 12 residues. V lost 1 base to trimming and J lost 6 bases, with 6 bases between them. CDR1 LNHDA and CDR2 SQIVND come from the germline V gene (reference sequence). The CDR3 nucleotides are TGTGCCAGTAGTATAGGGGGCTCTGAAGCTTTCTTT. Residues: CASSIGGSEAFF.

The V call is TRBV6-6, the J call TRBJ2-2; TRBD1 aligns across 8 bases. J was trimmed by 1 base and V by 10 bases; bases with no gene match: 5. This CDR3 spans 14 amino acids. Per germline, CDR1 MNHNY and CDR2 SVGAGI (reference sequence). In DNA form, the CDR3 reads TGTGCCACCCAGGGGGCGCTGAACACCGGGGAGCTGTTTTTT. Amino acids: CATQGALNTGELFF.

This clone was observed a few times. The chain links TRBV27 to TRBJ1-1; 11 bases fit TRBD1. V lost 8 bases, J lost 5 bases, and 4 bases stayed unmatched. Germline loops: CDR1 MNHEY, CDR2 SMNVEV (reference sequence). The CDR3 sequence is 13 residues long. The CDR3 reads CASGGQGATEAFF. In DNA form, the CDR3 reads TGTGCCAGCGGAGGACAGGGGGCGACTGAAGCTTTCTTT.

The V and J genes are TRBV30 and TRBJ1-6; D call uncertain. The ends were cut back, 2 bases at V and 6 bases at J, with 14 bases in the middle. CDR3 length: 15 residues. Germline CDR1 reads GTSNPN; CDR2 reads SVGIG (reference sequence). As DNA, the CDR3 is TGTGCCTGGAGTTCGCCCGGGGTGGGTAATTCACCCCTCCACTTT. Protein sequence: CAWSSPGVGNSPLHF.

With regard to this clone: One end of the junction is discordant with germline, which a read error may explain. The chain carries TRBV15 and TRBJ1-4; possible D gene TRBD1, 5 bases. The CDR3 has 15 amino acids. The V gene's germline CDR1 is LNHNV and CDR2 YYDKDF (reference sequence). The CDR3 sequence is CATRHTRGTNEKLFF. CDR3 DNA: TGTGCCACCAGACACACACGAGGGACTAATGAAAAACTTTTTTTT.

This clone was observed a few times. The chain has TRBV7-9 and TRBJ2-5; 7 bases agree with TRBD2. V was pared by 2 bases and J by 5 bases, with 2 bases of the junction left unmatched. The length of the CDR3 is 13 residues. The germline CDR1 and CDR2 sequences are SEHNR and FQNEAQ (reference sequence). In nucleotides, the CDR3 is TGTGCCAGCAGCTTATCGCGGGGGGAGACCCAGTACTTC. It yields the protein CASSLSRGETQYF.

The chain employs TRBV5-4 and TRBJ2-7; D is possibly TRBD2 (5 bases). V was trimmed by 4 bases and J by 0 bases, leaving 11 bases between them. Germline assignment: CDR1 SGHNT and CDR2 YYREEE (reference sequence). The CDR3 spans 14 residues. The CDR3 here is CASSPVGSSYEQYF. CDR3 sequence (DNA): TGTGCCAGCAGCCCAGTGGGGAGCTCCTACGAGCAGTACTTC.

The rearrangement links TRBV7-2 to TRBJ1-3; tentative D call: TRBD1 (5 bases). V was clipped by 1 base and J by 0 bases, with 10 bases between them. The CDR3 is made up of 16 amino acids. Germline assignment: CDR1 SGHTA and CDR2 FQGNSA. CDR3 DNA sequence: TGTGCCAGCAGCTTAGGTGGGGCCCACTCTGGAAACACCATATATTTT. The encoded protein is CASSLGGAHSGNTIYF.

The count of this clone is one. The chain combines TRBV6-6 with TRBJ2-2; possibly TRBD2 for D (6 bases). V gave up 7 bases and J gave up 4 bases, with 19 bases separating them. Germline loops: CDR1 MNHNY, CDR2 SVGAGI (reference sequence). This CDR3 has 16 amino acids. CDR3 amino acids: CASISGLPASTGELFF. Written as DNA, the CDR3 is TGTGCCAGCATCTCGGGACTCCCGGCTTCCACCGGGGAGCTGTTTTTT.

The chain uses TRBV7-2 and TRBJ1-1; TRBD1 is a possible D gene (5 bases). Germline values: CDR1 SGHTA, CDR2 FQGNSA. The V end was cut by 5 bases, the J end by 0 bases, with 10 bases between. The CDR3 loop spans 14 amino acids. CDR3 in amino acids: CASSRVGLNTEAFF. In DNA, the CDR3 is TGTGCCAGCAGCCGCGTGGGGCTGAACACTGAAGCTTTCTTT.

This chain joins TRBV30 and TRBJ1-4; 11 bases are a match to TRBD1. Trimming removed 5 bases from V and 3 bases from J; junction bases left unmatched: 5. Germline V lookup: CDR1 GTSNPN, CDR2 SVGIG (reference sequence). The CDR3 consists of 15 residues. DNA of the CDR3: TGTGCCTGGGGACAGGGGGCGGGTGCTAATGAAAAACTGTTTTTT. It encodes CAWGQGAGANEKLFF.

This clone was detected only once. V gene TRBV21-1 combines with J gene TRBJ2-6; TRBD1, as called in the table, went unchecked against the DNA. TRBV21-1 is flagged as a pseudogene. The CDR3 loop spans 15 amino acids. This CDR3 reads CASSRRDSGANVLTF. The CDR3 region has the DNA TGTGCCAGCAGCCGCAGGGACTCTGGGGCCAACGTCCTGACTTTC.

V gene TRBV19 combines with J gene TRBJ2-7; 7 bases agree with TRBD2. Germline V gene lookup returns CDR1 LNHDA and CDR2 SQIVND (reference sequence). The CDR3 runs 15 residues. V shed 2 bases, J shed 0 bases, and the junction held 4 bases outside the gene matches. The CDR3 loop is CASSILAATSYEQYF. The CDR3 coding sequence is TGTGCCAGTAGTATACTAGCGGCCACCTCCTACGAGCAGTACTTC. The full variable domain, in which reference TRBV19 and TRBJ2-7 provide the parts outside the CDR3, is DGGITQSPKYLFRKEGQNVTLSCEQNLNHDAMYWYRQDPGQGLRLIYYSQIVNDFQKGDIAEGYSVSREKKESFPLTVTSAQKNPTAFYLCASSILAATSYEQYFGPGTRLTVT.

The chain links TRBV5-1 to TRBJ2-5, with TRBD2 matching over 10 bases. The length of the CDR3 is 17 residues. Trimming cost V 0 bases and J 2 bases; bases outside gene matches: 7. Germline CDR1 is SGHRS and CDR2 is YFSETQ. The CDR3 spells CASSLDVGAGGQETQYF. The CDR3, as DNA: TGCGCCAGCAGCTTGGATGTCGGAGCGGGGGGGCAAGAGACCCAGTACTTC.

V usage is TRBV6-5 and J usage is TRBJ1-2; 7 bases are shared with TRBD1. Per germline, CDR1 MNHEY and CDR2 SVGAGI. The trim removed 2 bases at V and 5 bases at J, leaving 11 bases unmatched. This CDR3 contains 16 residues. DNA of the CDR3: TGTGCCAGCAGTTACGGGACAGCCCTAGACCTGTATGGCTACACCTTC. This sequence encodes CASSYGTALDLYGYTF.

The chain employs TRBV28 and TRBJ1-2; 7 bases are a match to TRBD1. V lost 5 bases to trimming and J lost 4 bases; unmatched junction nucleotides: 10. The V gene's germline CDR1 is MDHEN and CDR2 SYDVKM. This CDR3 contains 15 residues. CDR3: CASSVARDSSYGYTF. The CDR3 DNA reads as TGTGCCAGCAGTGTAGCCCGGGACAGTTCCTATGGCTACACCTTC.

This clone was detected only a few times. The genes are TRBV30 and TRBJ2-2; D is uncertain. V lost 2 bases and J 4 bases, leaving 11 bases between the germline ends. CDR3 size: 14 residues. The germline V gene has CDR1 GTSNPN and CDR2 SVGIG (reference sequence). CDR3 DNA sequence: TGTGCCTGGAGTCTCCAGCGCAGCACCGGGGAGCTGTTTTTT. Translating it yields CAWSLQRSTGELFF.

The CDR3 DNA reads as TGTGCCAGCGGCAGGACAGGGAATCAAGAGACCCAGTACTTC. This translates into CASGRTGNQETQYF. This chain uses TRBV27 with TRBJ2-5, with 8 bases lining up with TRBD1. The trim removed 8 bases at V and 2 bases at J, leaving 7 bases unmatched. CDR1 is MNHEY, CDR2 SMNVEV, per germline (reference sequence). This CDR3 spans 14 amino acids.

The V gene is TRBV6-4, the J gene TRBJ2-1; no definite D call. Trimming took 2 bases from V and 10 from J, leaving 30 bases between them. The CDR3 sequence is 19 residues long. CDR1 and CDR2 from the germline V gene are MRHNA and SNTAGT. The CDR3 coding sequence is TGTGCCAGCAGTGACGTGGATCGGAGTCTAGTACGATCAATCACAGAGCAGTTCTTC. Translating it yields CASSDVDRSLVRSITEQFF.

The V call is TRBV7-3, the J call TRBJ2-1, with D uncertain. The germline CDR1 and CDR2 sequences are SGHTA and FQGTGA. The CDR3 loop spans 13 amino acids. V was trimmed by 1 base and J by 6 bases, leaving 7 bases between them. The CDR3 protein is CASSLNLPNEQFF. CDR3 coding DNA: TGTGCCAGCAGCTTAAATCTACCCAATGAGCAGTTCTTC.

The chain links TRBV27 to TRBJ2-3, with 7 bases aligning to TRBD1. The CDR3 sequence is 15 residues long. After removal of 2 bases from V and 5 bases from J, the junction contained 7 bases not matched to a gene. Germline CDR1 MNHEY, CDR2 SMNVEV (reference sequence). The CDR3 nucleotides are TGTGCCAGCAGTTTAGAAGGGGGCGTTGAAGATACGCAGTATTTT. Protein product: CASSLEGGVEDTQYF.

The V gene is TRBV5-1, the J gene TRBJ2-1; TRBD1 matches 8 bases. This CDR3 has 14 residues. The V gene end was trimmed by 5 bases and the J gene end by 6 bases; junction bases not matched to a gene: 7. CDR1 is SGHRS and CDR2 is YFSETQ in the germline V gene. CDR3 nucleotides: TGCGCCAGCAGAGGGGACAGGACCTTCAATGAGCAGTTCTTC. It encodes CASRGDRTFNEQFF.

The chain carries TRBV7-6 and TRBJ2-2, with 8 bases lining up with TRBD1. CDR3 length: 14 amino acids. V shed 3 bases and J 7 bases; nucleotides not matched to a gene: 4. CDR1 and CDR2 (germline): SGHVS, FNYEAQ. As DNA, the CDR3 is TGTGCCAGCAGCTTGGGACAGGAGGTCGGGGAGCTGTTTTTT. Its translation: CASSLGQEVGELFF.

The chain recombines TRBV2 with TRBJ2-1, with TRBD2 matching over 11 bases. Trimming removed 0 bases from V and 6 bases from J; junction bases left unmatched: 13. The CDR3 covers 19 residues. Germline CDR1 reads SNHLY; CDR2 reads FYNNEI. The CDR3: CASSEALSGGVASLNEQFF. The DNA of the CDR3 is TGTGCCAGCAGTGAAGCGCTTAGCGGGGGGGTAGCTTCCCTCAATGAGCAGTTCTTC.